The entry below describes one TCR beta chain. Donors were healthy HIV-negative adults without recently reported acute infections or vaccinations. The authors divided CD4+ cells into CD45RA+ naive and CD45RA-negative memory subsets. The data stem from a study of shared clonotypes between healthy human individuals. Trimming shortened V by 2 bases and J by 4 bases, and 11 bases separated the two germline ends. This CDR3 region has 15 residues. Germline V gene sequence: CDR1 SGHVS, CDR2 FNYEAQ. At the deep level, the assay was run. The assay was immunoSEQ multiplex PCR, and TCRdb's table has in-frame clones only and misses some. The table includes nearly 750,000 clones, roughly two thirds detected once.

The receptor was derived from a woman between 25 and 40 years old in good health. The V gene is TRBV7-6, the J gene TRBJ2-2, with D maybe TRBD2 (6 bases). The sample consisted of memory CD4+ T cells sorted from blood. Noted subset: CD45RA-negative fraction. The CDR3: CASSLQQGGTGELFF. The CDR3 DNA follows: TGTGCCAGCAGCTTACAGCAGGGAGGCACCGGGGAGCTGTTTTTT.